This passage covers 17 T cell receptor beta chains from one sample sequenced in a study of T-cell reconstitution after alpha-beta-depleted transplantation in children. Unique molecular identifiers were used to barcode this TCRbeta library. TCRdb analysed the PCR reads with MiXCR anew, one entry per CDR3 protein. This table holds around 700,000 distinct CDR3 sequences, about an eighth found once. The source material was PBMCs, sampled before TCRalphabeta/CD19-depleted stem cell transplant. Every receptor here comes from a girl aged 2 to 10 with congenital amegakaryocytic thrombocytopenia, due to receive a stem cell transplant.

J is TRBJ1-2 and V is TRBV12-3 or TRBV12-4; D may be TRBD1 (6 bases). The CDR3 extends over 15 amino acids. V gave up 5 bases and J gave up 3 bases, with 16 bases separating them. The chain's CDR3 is CASSGIRGGDYGYTF. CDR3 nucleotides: TGTGCCAGCAGTGGCATCAGGGGTGGCGACTATGGCTACACCTTC.

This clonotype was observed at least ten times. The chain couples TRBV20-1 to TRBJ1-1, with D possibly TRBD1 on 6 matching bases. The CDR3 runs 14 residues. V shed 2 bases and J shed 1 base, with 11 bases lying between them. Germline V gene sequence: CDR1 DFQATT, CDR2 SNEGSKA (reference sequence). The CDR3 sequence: CSARRGAPNTEAFF. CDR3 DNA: TGCAGTGCTAGAAGGGGGGCCCCGAACACTGAAGCTTTCTTT.

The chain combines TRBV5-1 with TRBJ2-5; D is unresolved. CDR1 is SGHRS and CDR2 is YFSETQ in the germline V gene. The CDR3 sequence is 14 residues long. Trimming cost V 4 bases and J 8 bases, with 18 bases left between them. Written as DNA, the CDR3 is TGCGCCAGCAGCCCCCCTCGGACCGTAGATACCCAGTACTTC. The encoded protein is CASSPPRTVDTQYF.

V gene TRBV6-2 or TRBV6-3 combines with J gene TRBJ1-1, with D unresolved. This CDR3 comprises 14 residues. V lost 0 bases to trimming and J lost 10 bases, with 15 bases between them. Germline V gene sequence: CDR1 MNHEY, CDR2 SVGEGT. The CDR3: CASSYSNAKGVAFF. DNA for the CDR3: TGTGCCAGCAGTTACTCGAATGCGAAGGGCGTAGCTTTCTTT.

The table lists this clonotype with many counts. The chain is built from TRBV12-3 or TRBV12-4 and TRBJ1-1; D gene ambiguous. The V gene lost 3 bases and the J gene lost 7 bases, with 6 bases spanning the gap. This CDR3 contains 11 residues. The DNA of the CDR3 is TGTGCCAGCAGTTTTGGGGTTGAAGCTTTCTTT. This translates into CASSFGVEAFF.

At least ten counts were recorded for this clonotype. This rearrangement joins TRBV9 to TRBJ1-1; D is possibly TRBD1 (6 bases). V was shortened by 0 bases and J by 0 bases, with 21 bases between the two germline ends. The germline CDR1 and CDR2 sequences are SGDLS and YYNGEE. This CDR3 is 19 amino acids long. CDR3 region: CASSVGLPNSGEMNTEAFF. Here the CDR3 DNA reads TGTGCCAGCAGCGTAGGACTCCCGAATTCAGGGGAGATGAACACTGAAGCTTTCTTT. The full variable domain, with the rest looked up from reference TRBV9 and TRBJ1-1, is DSGVTQTPKHLITATGQRVTLRCSPRSGDLSVYWYQQSLDQGLQFLIQYYNGEERAKGNILERFSAQQFPDLHSELNLSSLELGDSALYFCASSVGLPNSGEMNTEAFFGQGTRLTVV.

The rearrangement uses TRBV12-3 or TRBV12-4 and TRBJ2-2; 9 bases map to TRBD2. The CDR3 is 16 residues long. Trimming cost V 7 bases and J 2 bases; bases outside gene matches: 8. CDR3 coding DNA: TGTGCCAGCACGGGATCGCTAGCGGGAAACACCGGGGAGCTGTTTTTT. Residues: CASTGSLAGNTGELFF.

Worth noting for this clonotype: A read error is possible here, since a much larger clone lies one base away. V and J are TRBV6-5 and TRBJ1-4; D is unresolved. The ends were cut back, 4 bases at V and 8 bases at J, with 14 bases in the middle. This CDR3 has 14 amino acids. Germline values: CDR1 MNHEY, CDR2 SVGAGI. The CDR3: CASSSYDGEEKLFF. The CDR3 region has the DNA TGTGCCAGCAGTTCCTACGACGGGGAGGAAAAACTGTTTTTT.

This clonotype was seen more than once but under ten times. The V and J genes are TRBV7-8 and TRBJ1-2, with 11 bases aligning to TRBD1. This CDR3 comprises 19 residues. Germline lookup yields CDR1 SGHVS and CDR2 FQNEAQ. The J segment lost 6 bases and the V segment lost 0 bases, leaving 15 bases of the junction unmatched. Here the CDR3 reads CASSLAALGVGQGAHGYTF. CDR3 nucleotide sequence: TGTGCCAGCAGCTTAGCGGCGCTGGGTGTCGGACAGGGGGCTCATGGCTACACCTTC.

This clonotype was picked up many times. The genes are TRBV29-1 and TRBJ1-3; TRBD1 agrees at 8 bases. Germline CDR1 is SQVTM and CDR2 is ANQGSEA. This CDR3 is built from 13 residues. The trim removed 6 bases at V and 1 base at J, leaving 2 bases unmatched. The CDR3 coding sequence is TGCAGCGTGCGACAGGGGTCTGGAAACACCATATATTTT. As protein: CSVRQGSGNTIYF. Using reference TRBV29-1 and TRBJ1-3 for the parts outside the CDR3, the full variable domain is SAVISQKPSRDICQRGTSLTIQCQVDSQVTMMFWYRQQPGQSLTLIATANQGSEATYESGFVIDKFPISRPNLTFSTLTVSNMSPEDSSIYLCSVRQGSGNTIYFGEGSWLTVV.

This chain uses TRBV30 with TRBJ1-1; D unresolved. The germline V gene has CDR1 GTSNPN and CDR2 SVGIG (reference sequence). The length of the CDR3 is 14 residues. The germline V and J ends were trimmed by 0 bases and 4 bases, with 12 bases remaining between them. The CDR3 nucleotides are TGTGCCTGGAGTGTATTGGGCAGGAGCACTGAAGCTTTCTTT. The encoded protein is CAWSVLGRSTEAFF.

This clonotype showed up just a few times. CDR3 protein: CASSRAGTGAYEQYF. The CDR3 DNA sequence: TGCGCCAGCAGCCGGGCCGGGACAGGGGCCTACGAGCAGTACTTC. The chain links TRBV5-1 to TRBJ2-7; 10 positions match TRBD1. V was clipped by 4 bases and J by 2 bases; unmatched bases: 6. Germline lookup yields CDR1 SGHRS and CDR2 YFSETQ. The length of the CDR3 is 15 residues.

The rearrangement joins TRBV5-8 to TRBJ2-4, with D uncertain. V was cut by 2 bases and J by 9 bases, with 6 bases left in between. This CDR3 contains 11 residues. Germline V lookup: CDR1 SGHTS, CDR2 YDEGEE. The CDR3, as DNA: TGTGCCAGCAGCTTTCGCGGCATTCAGTACTTC. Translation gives CASSFRGIQYF.

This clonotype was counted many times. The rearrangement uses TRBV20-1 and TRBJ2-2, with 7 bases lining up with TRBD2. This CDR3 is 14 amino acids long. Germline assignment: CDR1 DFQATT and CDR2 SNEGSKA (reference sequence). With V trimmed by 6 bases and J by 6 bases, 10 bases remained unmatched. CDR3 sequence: CSASRGLPAGELFF. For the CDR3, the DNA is TGCAGTGCAAGTCGGGGACTACCTGCCGGGGAGCTGTTTTTT.

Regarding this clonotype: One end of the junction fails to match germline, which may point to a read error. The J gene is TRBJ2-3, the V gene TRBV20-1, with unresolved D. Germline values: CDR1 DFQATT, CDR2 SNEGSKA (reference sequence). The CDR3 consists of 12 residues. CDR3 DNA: TGCAGTGCTCCGGAGCTTACAGAGACGCAGTATTTT. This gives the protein CSAPELTETQYF.

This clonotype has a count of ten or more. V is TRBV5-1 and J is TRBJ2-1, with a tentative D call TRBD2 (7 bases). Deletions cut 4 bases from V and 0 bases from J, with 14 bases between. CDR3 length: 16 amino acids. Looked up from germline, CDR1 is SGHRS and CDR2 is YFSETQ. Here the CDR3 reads CASSPSGGSSYNEQFF. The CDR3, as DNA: TGCGCCAGCAGCCCCTCGGGGGGCAGCTCCTACAATGAGCAGTTCTTC.

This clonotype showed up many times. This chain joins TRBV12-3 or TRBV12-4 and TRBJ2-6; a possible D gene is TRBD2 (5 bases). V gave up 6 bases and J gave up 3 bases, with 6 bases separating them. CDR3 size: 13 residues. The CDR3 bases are TGTGCCAGCAGGGGAGTTGGGGCCAACGTCCTGACTTTC. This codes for CASRGVGANVLTF.